Listed below are T cell receptor beta chains from one sample, sequenced in a study of naive and memory T cell subsets. MiXCR, run by TCRdb on the 5' RACE reads, gives a single entry per CDR3 protein. The sample has around 30,000 distinct CDR3 sequences, over 15% seen once. The source is a female donor in good health. The CDR3 runs from the conserved cysteine through the conserved F or W. D genes are given only for firm matches. Rows may omit the clone size; those that give it use once, few, many or a size class.

TRBV29-1	TRBJ2-2	11	.	few	TGCAGCGTTGTTCTGTCCGGGGAGCTGTTTTTT	CSVVLSGELFF
TRBV18	TRBJ2-3	18	TRBD2	few	TGTGCCAGCTCACCACCCAACGGTCTAGCGGGGGTCACAGATACGCAGTATTTT	CASSPPNGLAGVTDTQYF
TRBV6-2/TRBV6-3	TRBJ2-7	13	TRBD2	few	TGTGCCAGCAACACGGGGGGGACCTACGAGCAGTACTTC	CASNTGGTYEQYF
TRBV6-5	TRBJ1-3	14	.	many	TGTGCCAGCAGTTTGGCAGTCTCTGAAAACACCATATATTTT	CASSLAVSENTIYF
TRBV6-5	TRBJ2-2	14	TRBD2	.	TGTGCCAGCAGTTACGGACTAGCTACCGGGGAGCTGTTTTTT	CASSYGLATGELFF
TRBV6-1	TRBJ2-5	14	.	.	TGTGCCAGCAGTGAAATGGCTAGGTCAGAGACCCAGTACTTC	CASSEMARSETQYF
TRBV7-6	TRBJ1-1	16	.	.	TGTGCCACAACACGGAGTGGGGAGGGTCGGACGGCTGAAGCTTTCTTT	CATTRSGEGRTAEAFF
TRBV5-5	TRBJ2-7	13	.	.	TGTGCCAGCAGCTTTGGCAGGTCCTACGAGCAGTACTTC	CASSFGRSYEQYF
TRBV29-1	TRBJ2-7	17	TRBD1	many	TGCAGCGTTGTAGGGAATGTTGAGACAGGGGAATCCTACGAGCAGTACTTC	CSVVGNVETGESYEQYF
TRBV20-1	TRBJ1-2	16	.	.	TGCAGTGCTAGAACACGGACGGGTTCTAAGAATGAGGGCTACACCTTC	CSARTRTGSKNEGYTF
TRBV13	TRBJ2-7	13	TRBD1	.	TGTGCCAGCAGCTTGACAGGGGGCCGCGAGCAGTACTTC	CASSLTGGREQYF
TRBV12-3/TRBV12-4	TRBJ1-2	13	.	.	TGTGCCAGCAGTATGTTGCAACAGTCTTTGGGTTCATTC	CASSMLQQSLGSF
TRBV5-1	TRBJ2-1	14	.	.	TGCGCCAGCAGCTTGGGGCTAGCCGGAGAGGGGCAGTTCTTC	CASSLGLAGEGQFF
TRBV6-2/TRBV6-3	TRBJ2-1	21	TRBD2	few	TGTGCCAGCAGCCCCCAACTAGCGCTGAGCGCCGTAGGGAGCTCCTACAATGAGCAGTTCTTC	CASSPQLALSAVGSSYNEQFF
TRBV6-5	TRBJ1-4	15	TRBD1	few	TGTGCCAGCAGCCTCGCCGGGACAGGGGCTGAAAAACTGTTTTTT	CASSLAGTGAEKLFF
TRBV7-2	TRBJ1-1	14	TRBD1	.	TGTGCCAGCAGCTTCACAGGGGGTATCACTGAAGCTTTCTTT	CASSFTGGITEAFF